These 20 T cell receptor beta chains were sequenced from one sample in a study of blood T cell repertoires in COVID-19 (dated by TCRdb to 2020 to 2022). To prepare the library, the immunoSEQ multiplex PCR assay was applied. The table comes from immuneACCESS by way of TCRdb, which keeps in-frame sequences with V and J called. Part of the clones is missing from these tables; in studies checked, under half for an unresolved V gene and the rest for unknown reasons. Here the sample has 120,000 to 150,000 clones; under 85% occur a single time. In total, the top ten clones hold 8% to 10% of the sample. The sequenced sample consisted of peripheral blood. The receptors come from a woman aged 80 or over in a cohort sampled during active or convalescent COVID-19.

The chain combines TRBV7-3 with TRBJ2-1; 8 nucleotides align to TRBD1. The CDR3 contains 15 residues. The V gene end was trimmed by 5 bases and the J gene end by 7 bases; junction bases not matched to a gene: 10. Germline-derived CDR1 and CDR2 are SGHTA and FQGTGA. In DNA form, the CDR3 reads TGTGCCAGCAGCAGCACAGGGGGTGTAACGAATGAGCAGTTCTTC. Protein: CASSSTGGVTNEQFF.

The V gene is TRBV11-2, the J gene TRBJ1-1, with 9 nucleotides matching TRBD1. The V gene end was trimmed by 2 bases and the J gene end by 11 bases; junction bases not matched to a gene: 9. Germline CDR1 is SGHAT and CDR2 is FQNNGV. This CDR3 spans 14 amino acids. For the CDR3, the DNA is TGTGCCAGCAGCTTACTGGGACAGGGTGGTCTTGCTTTCTTT. Protein sequence: CASSLLGQGGLAFF. Full variable domain (remainder filled in from reference TRBV11-2 and TRBJ1-1): EAGVAQSPRYKIIEKRQSVAFWCNPISGHATLYWYQQILGQGPKLLIQFQNNGVVDDSQLPKDRFSAERLKGVDSTLKIQPAKLEDSAVYLCASSLLGQGGLAFFGQGTRLTVV.

The chain is built from TRBV5-4 and TRBJ2-3; D is unclear. This CDR3 comprises 13 residues. The germline V and J ends were trimmed by 0 bases and 0 bases, with 2 bases remaining between them. Germline lookup yields CDR1 SGHNT and CDR2 YYREEE (reference sequence). CDR3 bases: TGTGCCAGCAGCTTGGTAAGCACAGATACGCAGTATTTT. Amino acid sequence: CASSLVSTDTQYF.

V is TRBV7-2 and J is TRBJ1-1, with D uncertain. The CDR3 length is 14 residues. Germline CDR1 and CDR2: SGHTA and FQGNSA. V gave up 4 bases and J gave up 4 bases, with 13 bases separating them. The CDR3 is CASSSLLRRTEAFF. The CDR3 DNA is TGTGCCAGCAGCTCACTTCTTCGCCGCACTGAAGCTTTCTTT.

The genes are TRBV5-1 and TRBJ2-3; D may be TRBD2 (6 bases). The germline gives CDR1 SGHRS, CDR2 YFSETQ. Trimming pared 3 bases from V and 2 bases from J, leaving 19 bases between. The CDR3 extends over 17 amino acids. This chain's CDR3 is CASSYPTRNPSTDTQYF. The CDR3 coding sequence is TGCGCCAGCAGCTACCCGACTAGAAATCCCTCCACAGATACGCAGTATTTT.

This chain uses TRBV7-3 with TRBJ2-3; D is undetermined. Germline CDR1 SGHTA, CDR2 FQGTGA. Trimming cost V 2 bases and J 2 bases, with 8 bases left between them. The CDR3 has 14 residues. The CDR3 reads CASSLRHPTDTQYF. The CDR3 bases are TGTGCCAGCAGCTTACGACATCCCACAGATACGCAGTATTTT. The whole variable domain, remainder taken from reference TRBV7-3 and TRBJ2-3, is GAGVSQTPSNKVTEKGKYVELRCDPISGHTALYWYRQSLGQGPEFLIYFQGTGAADDSGLPNDRFFAVRPEGSVSTLKIQRTERGDSAVYLCASSLRHPTDTQYFGPGTRLTVL.

The chain employs TRBV27 and TRBJ2-1; TRBD2 matches at 13 bases. The CDR3 covers 17 residues. Germline V gene lookup returns CDR1 MNHEY and CDR2 SMNVEV (reference sequence). With 3 bases clipped from V and 6 bases from J, the junction kept 8 bases outside the gene matches. The CDR3 region has the DNA TGTGCCAGCAGTTTCGTCGGACTAGCGGGGGTGAGCAATGAGCAGTTCTTC. Its protein product is CASSFVGLAGVSNEQFF.

The chain links TRBV6-5 to TRBJ1-1; no clear D. This CDR3 contains 14 residues. Germline V gene sequence: CDR1 MNHEY, CDR2 SVGAGI. Trimming removed 0 bases at V and 1 base at J, with 6 bases between. The CDR3 region has the DNA TGTGCCAGCAGTTACTCTACAGAGAACACTGAAGCTTTCTTT. It encodes CASSYSTENTEAFF.

The rearrangement links TRBV5-4 to TRBJ1-6, with 8 bases identical to TRBD1. The CDR3 runs to 15 residues. Trimming cost V 2 bases and J 6 bases; bases outside gene matches: 4. Germline V gives CDR1 SGHNT, CDR2 YYREEE (reference sequence). Written as DNA, the CDR3 is TGTGCCAGCAGCTTCCAGGGGGCGCGTAATTCACCCCTCCACTTT. Protein sequence: CASSFQGARNSPLHF.

The V call is TRBV28, the J call TRBJ2-6; weak D call: TRBD2 (7 bases). V was trimmed by 6 bases and J by 0 bases, leaving 21 bases between them. Germline V gene sequence: CDR1 MDHEN, CDR2 SYDVKM. The CDR3 is 19 amino acids. CDR3 protein: CASRTPPGGGASGANVLTF. The CDR3 bases are TGTGCCAGCAGAACCCCGCCGGGGGGCGGGGCCTCTGGGGCCAACGTCCTGACTTTC.

The chain is built from TRBV6-5 and TRBJ2-2; TRBD1 might be the D (6 bases). V lost 6 bases and J 3 bases, leaving 11 bases between the germline ends. Germline CDR1 and CDR2: MNHEY and SVGAGI. This CDR3 is 14 amino acids long. DNA for the CDR3: TGTGCCAGCAGGGACACAGGGTACACCGGGGAGCTGTTTTTT. Translation gives CASRDTGYTGELFF.

The chain recombines TRBV19 with TRBJ1-2; D gene uncertain. Germline CDR1 LNHDA, CDR2 SQIVND (reference sequence). This CDR3 is built from 12 residues. The V end was cut by 7 bases, the J end by 3 bases, with 9 bases between. CDR3 nucleotide sequence: TGTGCCAGTAATGTCGGGGACTATGGCTACACCTTC. It translates to CASNVGDYGYTF.

This clone appeared a few times. The V gene is TRBV9, the J gene TRBJ1-4; TRBD1 matches at 10 bases. Germline loops: CDR1 SGDLS, CDR2 YYNGEE. J was trimmed by 8 bases and V by 4 bases; bases with no gene match: 17. This CDR3 has 18 residues. CDR3 in amino acids: CASSPDRGHLLDPEKLFF. The CDR3, as DNA: TGTGCCAGCAGCCCTGACAGGGGGCACCTACTAGACCCCGAAAAACTGTTTTTT.

CDR3 DNA: TGTGCCAGCAGCTTGTATCGACTACTTCTAGCCAAAAACATTCAGTACTTC. Protein product: CASSLYRLLLAKNIQYF. The chain carries TRBV5-6 and TRBJ2-4, with a weak D call TRBD2 (5 bases). V lost 1 base and J lost 0, with 14 bases in between. CDR3 length: 17 amino acids. Germline V gene data show CDR1 as SGHDT and CDR2 as YYEEEE.

The rearrangement links TRBV12-3 or TRBV12-4 to TRBJ1-6; no definite D call. The CDR3 contains 12 residues. With 6 bases removed from V and 11 bases from J, the gap between germline ends came to 11 bases. The CDR3: CASSLTRTPLHF. In DNA, the CDR3 is TGTGCCAGCAGCCTTACTAGAACACCCCTCCACTTT.

V and J are TRBV9 and TRBJ2-6; TRBD2 might be the D (6 bases). Trimming shortened V by 3 bases and J by 4 bases, and 17 bases separated the two germline ends. The CDR3 covers 17 residues. CDR1 and CDR2 (germline): SGDLS, YYNGEE. The CDR3 DNA follows: TGTGCCAGCAGCGCCCGCCTCGGGGGATCAGGGGCCAACGTCCTGACTTTC. Translation: CASSARLGGSGANVLTF.

This sequence joins TRBV5-1 and TRBJ2-3; D might be TRBD2 (6 bases). V dropped 0 bases and J dropped 2 bases, with 10 bases sitting between them. CDR3 length equals 15 residues. CDR1 and CDR2 (germline): SGHRS, YFSETQ. The CDR3 region is CASSLAVADTDTQYF. For the CDR3, the DNA is TGCGCCAGCAGCTTGGCGGTAGCGGACACAGATACGCAGTATTTT.

The V gene is TRBV4-2, the J gene TRBJ1-5, with D possibly matching TRBD1 (6 bases). Trimming stripped 1 base from V and 6 bases from J, with 13 bases between. The CDR3 is made up of 15 amino acids. The germline V gene encodes CDR1 LGHNA and CDR2 YNFKEQ. CDR3 residues: CASSQGLQGGQPQHF. DNA for the CDR3: TGTGCCAGCAGCCAAGGCCTACAGGGTGGTCAGCCCCAGCATTTT.

This rearrangement joins TRBV12-3 or TRBV12-4 to TRBJ2-1; D is unclear. Trimming removed 7 bases from V and 10 bases from J, with 11 bases in between. The CDR3 runs to 11 residues. CDR3 sequence reads: CASTSRWEQFF. In nucleotides, the CDR3 is TGTGCCAGCACCTCGAGGTGGGAGCAGTTCTTC.

The rearrangement uses TRBV28 and TRBJ1-2, with D tentatively TRBD1 (5 bases). CDR3 length: 13 amino acids. Trimming left V 11 bases short and J 8 bases short, with 21 bases between. Per the germline V gene, CDR1 is MDHEN and CDR2 is SYDVKM. CDR3 amino acids: CASGLDLVGGYTF. DNA for the CDR3: TGTGCCTCAGGGTTGGATTTGGTAGGCGGCTACACCTTC.